This TCR beta chain was captured in a study of T-cell memory formation after mild COVID-19. Study background: TCR clusters were mostly confined to one donor each.

Study-wide findings and caveats: Clones shrinking between day 15 and 85 showed a balanced CD4/CD8 split, and those that grew later tilted toward CD4+.

Constant-segment primers were used for 5'RACE, and the resulting TCR alpha and TCR beta cDNA libraries carried sample barcodes and UMIs. Each CDR3 protein gets one entry after TCRdb re-called the 5' RACE reads with MiXCR. The sample carries 25,000 to 35,000 distinct CDR3 sequences, 6% to 9.5% recorded once. V gave up 2 bases and J gave up 5 bases, with 15 bases separating them. Germline CDR1 and CDR2: SEHNR and FQNEAQ (reference sequence). This CDR3 has 15 residues. Many counts were recorded for this clonotype. Its antigen is currently unknown. Material: PBMCs or a T cell subset sorted from them (not recorded which). The receptor was derived from an adult woman who had mild COVID-19 (a few samples of this study predate the infection). Cell type and time point are not known. The rearrangement joins TRBV7-9 to TRBJ1-2; tentative D call: TRBD1 (6 bases). The CDR3 DNA reads TGTGCCAGCAGCTTACCTCGGACAGAAAAGTATGGCTACACCTTC. Amino acids: CASSLPRTEKYGYTF. Looking up the rest from reference TRBV7-9 and TRBJ1-2 gives the full variable domain: DTGVSQNPRHKITKRGQNVTFRCDPISEHNRLYWYRQTLGQGPEFLTYFQNEAQLEKSRLLSDRFSAERPKGSFSTLEIQRTEQGDSAMYLCASSLPRTEKYGYTFGSGTRLTVV.